Shown below are 18 T cell receptor beta chains from a single sample sequenced in a study of blood T cell repertoires in COVID-19. Produced via immunoSEQ multiplex PCR; TCRdb's table is partial and in-frame only. Among 80,000 to 95,000 clones listed, more than 75% were seen once. Sequenced sample: peripheral blood. These receptors came from a woman of 80 years or more with active or convalescent COVID-19.

This clone has more than one count but fewer than ten. The chain links TRBV2 to TRBJ1-1; 7 bases line up with TRBD1. The V segment lost 2 bases and the J segment 1 base; nucleotides outside the gene matches: 7. The CDR3 length is 16 residues. Germline V gene lookup returns CDR1 SNHLY and CDR2 FYNNEI. CDR3 sequence: CASSEFMGQPNTEAFF. The CDR3 DNA follows: TGTGCCAGCAGTGAATTTATGGGACAGCCGAACACTGAAGCTTTCTTT.

This clone occurred once. CDR3 coding DNA: TGCGCCAGCAGCTCCCTTCCGACAGGGATTAATGAAAAACTGTTTTTT. Protein: CASSSLPTGINEKLFF. The rearrangement uses TRBV5-1 and TRBJ1-4, with 7 bases matching TRBD1. CDR1 is SGHRS and CDR2 is YFSETQ in the germline V gene. The CDR3 extends over 16 amino acids. The ends lost 3 bases at V and 4 bases at J; junction bases unmatched: 9.

This sequence joins TRBV30 and TRBJ2-3; 7 bases match TRBD1. Germline V gene sequence: CDR1 GTSNPN, CDR2 SVGIG (reference sequence). This CDR3 has 17 residues. The J segment lost 0 bases and the V segment lost 1 base, leaving 10 bases of the junction unmatched. The DNA of the CDR3 is TGTGCCTGGAGTGCAGGGACAGCGCCTTCTAGCACAGATACGCAGTATTTT. This gives the protein CAWSAGTAPSSTDTQYF.

The genes are TRBV5-5 and TRBJ2-1; D may be TRBD1 (5 bases). CDR1 is SGHKS and CDR2 is YYEKEE in the germline V gene (reference sequence). V was cut by 0 bases and J by 0 bases, with 7 bases left in between. CDR3 length equals 15 residues. The CDR3 nucleotides read TGTGCCAGCAGCTTGGACAGGAGCTCCTACAATGAGCAGTTCTTC. Amino acids: CASSLDRSSYNEQFF.

The gene calls are TRBV27 and TRBJ1-2; 7 bases are shared with TRBD1. Looked up from germline, CDR1 is MNHEY and CDR2 is SMNVEV (reference sequence). Trimming at V came to 4 bases and at J to 3 bases, leaving 5 bases not matched to a gene. The CDR3 consists of 14 residues. The CDR3 reads CASSSRRGDYGYTF. The CDR3 region has the DNA TGTGCCAGCAGTTCCCGCAGGGGGGACTATGGCTACACCTTC.

CDR3 amino acids: CASSQQGSRETQYF. The CDR3 DNA follows: TGTGCCAGCAGCCAACAGGGTTCTCGAGAGACCCAGTACTTC. The rearrangement uses TRBV11-2 and TRBJ2-5; TRBD1 might be the D (6 bases). Trimming left V 5 bases short and J 4 bases short, with 14 bases between. The CDR3 runs to 14 residues. The germline V gene has CDR1 SGHAT and CDR2 FQNNGV.

The chain has TRBV10-1 and TRBJ2-1, with no clear D. V gave up 2 bases and J gave up 10 bases, with 15 bases separating them. The V gene's germline CDR1 is WNHNN and CDR2 SYGVQD (reference sequence). The CDR3 contains 14 residues. Here the CDR3 DNA reads TGCGCCAGCAGTGAGCCCTTTAAAGTACGGGAGCAGTTCTTC. Translation: CASSEPFKVREQFF.

The chain couples TRBV28 to TRBJ1-5; no firm D call. Trimming stripped 3 bases from V and 0 bases from J, with 9 bases between. The germline V gene has CDR1 MDHEN and CDR2 SYDVKM. This CDR3 is 15 amino acids long. The CDR3, as DNA: TGTGCCAGCAGTTTTGCCAGAAATAGCAATCAGCCCCAGCATTTT. Protein product: CASSFARNSNQPQHF.

J is TRBJ1-5 and V is TRBV29-1; perhaps TRBD1 as D (6 bases). This CDR3 is 13 amino acids long. V was clipped by 4 bases and J by 8 bases, with 15 bases between them. Germline lookup yields CDR1 SQVTM and CDR2 ANQGSEA. CDR3 residues: CSVVGGPGEPQHF. The CDR3 coding sequence is TGCAGCGTTGTCGGGGGGCCTGGGGAGCCCCAGCATTTT.

This clone showed up just a few times. The rearrangement joins TRBV6-2 or TRBV6-3 to TRBJ2-5; 9 bases fit TRBD2. Germline loops: CDR1 MNHEY, CDR2 SVGEGT. J gave up 8 bases and V 6 bases, and 10 bases lay outside the gene matches. The CDR3 contains 14 residues. The CDR3 sequence: CASSLDGLAGTQYF. Here the CDR3 DNA reads TGTGCCAGCAGCCTAGACGGCCTAGCGGGAACCCAGTACTTC.

This chain joins TRBV15 and TRBJ1-2; D not resolved. The CDR3 covers 15 residues. Germline lookup yields CDR1 LNHNV and CDR2 YYDKDF (reference sequence). The ends were cut back, 1 base at V and 3 bases at J, with 12 bases in the middle. As DNA, the CDR3 is TGTGCCACCAGCAGAGCTTACGGAGACCACTATGGCTACACCTTC. Translation gives CATSRAYGDHYGYTF.

A single count supports this clone. This chain links TRBV9 with TRBJ2-1, with 8 bases lining up with TRBD1. Trimming removed 3 bases from V and 4 bases from J; junction bases left unmatched: 6. The V gene's germline CDR1 is SGDLS and CDR2 YYNGEE. The CDR3 length is 15 residues. CDR3 in DNA: TGTGCCAGCAGCGGGCACCAGGGGGCTTACAATGAGCAGTTCTTC. Its protein is CASSGHQGAYNEQFF.

V is TRBV4-1 and J is TRBJ2-7, with TRBD1 matching 12 bases. The CDR3 is 17 residues long. Per the germline V gene, CDR1 is MGHRA and CDR2 is YSYEKL. The junction had 10 bases not matched to a gene; V was cut back by 1 base and J by 6 bases. The CDR3 nucleotides are TGCGCCAGCAGCCAAGTTCCTCCGGGACAGGGGGCGGGCGAGCAGTACTTC. As protein: CASSQVPPGQGAGEQYF.

The rearrangement joins TRBV7-2 to TRBJ1-1, with TRBD1 matching 9 bases. J gave up 3 bases and V 6 bases, and 5 bases lay outside the gene matches. In germline, CDR1 is SGHTA, CDR2 FQGNSA. This CDR3 is 14 amino acids long. CDR3 amino acids: CASSLTGGDTEAFF. As DNA, the CDR3 is TGTGCCAGCAGTCTGACAGGGGGGGACACTGAAGCTTTCTTT.

This CDR3 reads CASTSGTGARDQPQHF. Written as DNA, the CDR3 is TGTGCCAGCACCTCCGGGACAGGGGCTCGCGATCAGCCCCAGCATTTT. The chain recombines TRBV27 with TRBJ1-5; 10 bases are a match to TRBD1. Germline V gene lookup returns CDR1 MNHEY and CDR2 SMNVEV (reference sequence). J was trimmed by 5 bases and V by 7 bases; bases with no gene match: 11. This CDR3 has 16 amino acids.

The V gene is TRBV29-1, the J gene TRBJ2-7, with 11 bases that match TRBD2. The CDR3 spans 15 residues. V dropped 5 bases and J dropped 3; count of bases not matched to a gene: 9. The V gene's germline CDR1 is SQVTM and CDR2 ANQGSEA. CDR3 DNA sequence: TGCAGCGTTACGAGGCTAGCGGGGGGACACTACGAGCAGTACTTC. This sequence encodes CSVTRLAGGHYEQYF.

This clone was seen a single time. CDR3 DNA sequence: TGTGCCAGCAGTGGGCTCGGGGTCACTGAAGCTTTCTTT. This translates into CASSGLGVTEAFF. V usage is TRBV25-1 and J usage is TRBJ1-1; D call uncertain. The CDR3 is made up of 13 amino acids. V lost 4 bases, J lost 4 bases, and 10 bases lay in between. The germline V gene has CDR1 MGHDK and CDR2 SYGVNS. The whole variable domain, filled in from reference TRBV25-1 and TRBJ1-1, reads EADIYQTPRYLVIGTGKKITLECSQTMGHDKMYWYQQDPGMELHLIHYSYGVNSTEKGDLSSESTVSRIRTEHFPLTLESARPSHTSQYLCASSGLGVTEAFFGQGTRLTVV.

Comment on this clone: The junction shows a germline mismatch at one end, possibly a read error. The chain uses TRBV7-2 and TRBJ1-1, with D perhaps matching TRBD1 (5 bases). CDR1 and CDR2 from the germline V gene are SGHTA and FQGNSA. The CDR3 sequence is 15 residues long. CDR3 bases: TGTGCCAGCAGCTTAGCGCCGGGGGGGAACGCTGAAGCTTTCTTT. It codes for CASSLAPGGNAEAFF.